This is a list of T cell receptor beta chains from one sample in a study of cytomegalovirus exposure and HLA in healthy donors. Clones were sequenced by immunoSEQ multiplex PCR, and TCRdb holds only the in-frame ones, with some missing. The sample lists some 110,000 clones; 70% to 90% were seen once. Sequencing was done on a sample of PBMCs. The receptors come from a man between 18 and 29 years old in good health and CMV-seropositive. CDR3s include the opening cysteine and the closing phenylalanine or tryptophan. The order of the fields is J gene, clone size, V gene, D gene, CDR3 DNA, CDR3 protein. The D gene is left open where the match is weak. The listing skips clone size in some rows; elsewhere it reads once, few, many or a size class.

j_gene: TRBJ2-1
abundance: -
v_gene: TRBV7-2
d_gene: TRBD2
CDR3nt: TGTGCCAGCAGCTTAGTGCGGGGGGCGGGCAATGAGCAGTTCTTC
CDR3aa: CASSLVRGAGNEQFF

j_gene: TRBJ1-3
abundance: -
v_gene: TRBV25-1
d_gene: -
CDR3nt: TGTGCCAGCAGTGAGTCGGGAACTGGAAACACCATATATTTT
CDR3aa: CASSESGTGNTIYF

j_gene: TRBJ1-2
abundance: once
v_gene: TRBV5-1
d_gene: -
CDR3nt: TGCGCCAGCAGATTACAGGGAGATGGCTACACCTTC
CDR3aa: CASRLQGDGYTF

j_gene: TRBJ2-7
abundance: -
v_gene: TRBV28
d_gene: -
CDR3nt: TGTGCCAGCACGGCAGGGTCCTACGAGCAGTACTTC
CDR3aa: CASTAGSYEQYF

j_gene: TRBJ1-1
abundance: -
v_gene: TRBV19
d_gene: -
CDR3nt: TGTGCCAGTAGTATAGACAGGGCCGCTGAAGCTTTCTTT
CDR3aa: CASSIDRAAEAFF

j_gene: TRBJ2-1
abundance: -
v_gene: TRBV13
d_gene: TRBD2
CDR3nt: TGTGCCAGCAGCTTCGGACTAGCGGACAATGAGCAGTTCTTC
CDR3aa: CASSFGLADNEQFF

j_gene: TRBJ1-1
abundance: -
v_gene: TRBV11-2
d_gene: -
CDR3nt: TGTGCCAGCAGCTTAGGTCTGGGGGGTAACACTGAAGCTTTCTTT
CDR3aa: CASSLGLGGNTEAFF

j_gene: TRBJ2-4
abundance: once
v_gene: TRBV25-1
d_gene: -
CDR3nt: TGTGCCAGCGTTGGGACACCAAAAAACATTCAGTACTTC
CDR3aa: CASVGTPKNIQYF

j_gene: TRBJ2-3
abundance: -
v_gene: TRBV19
d_gene: TRBD2
CDR3nt: TGTGCCAGTCGACTAGCGGGGGAAACTAGCACAGATACGCAGTATTTT
CDR3aa: CASRLAGETSTDTQYF

j_gene: TRBJ1-2
abundance: -
v_gene: TRBV6-5
d_gene: -
CDR3nt: TGTGCCAGCAGATCTAATCAGGTTAACTATGGCTACACCTTC
CDR3aa: CASRSNQVNYGYTF

j_gene: TRBJ2-7
abundance: few
v_gene: TRBV10-1
d_gene: -
CDR3nt: TGCGCCAGCAGTACTCAGGGAATTGGTATCGGGCAGTACTTC
CDR3aa: CASSTQGIGIGQYF

j_gene: TRBJ2-3
abundance: -
v_gene: TRBV2
d_gene: TRBD2
CDR3nt: TGTGCCAGCAGCCCTCGTGAGGCGGGGGGCACAGATACGCAGTATTTT
CDR3aa: CASSPREAGGTDTQYF

j_gene: TRBJ2-7
abundance: -
v_gene: TRBV2
d_gene: TRBD1
CDR3nt: TGTGCCAGCAGTGAAGCGCTGAGGGGGCGCGAGGGCGAGCAGTACTTC
CDR3aa: CASSEALRGREGEQYF

j_gene: TRBJ1-1
abundance: -
v_gene: TRBV10-2
d_gene: -
CDR3nt: TGCGCCAGCAGGAACCGGGAGAAAGAAGCTTTCTTT
CDR3aa: CASRNREKEAFF

j_gene: TRBJ1-1
abundance: -
v_gene: TRBV14
d_gene: -
CDR3nt: TGTGCCAGCAGCCCACGACGGGACACTGAAGCTTTCTTT
CDR3aa: CASSPRRDTEAFF

j_gene: TRBJ2-7
abundance: few
v_gene: TRBV25-1
d_gene: -
CDR3nt: TGTGCCAGCAGTGAAGTGAGGGAGGAGCAGTACTTC
CDR3aa: CASSEVREEQYF

j_gene: TRBJ1-5
abundance: -
v_gene: TRBV19
d_gene: TRBD1
CDR3nt: TGTGCCAGTAGCGGGGACAGGGTAAGCCAGCCCCAGCATTTT
CDR3aa: CASSGDRVSQPQHF

j_gene: TRBJ1-2
abundance: -
v_gene: TRBV7-2
d_gene: -
CDR3nt: TGTGCCAGCAGCTTAGCCGCTAACTATGGCTACACCTTC
CDR3aa: CASSLAANYGYTF

j_gene: TRBJ1-1
abundance: -
v_gene: TRBV6-5
d_gene: TRBD1
CDR3nt: TGTGCCAGCAGTTACTCGAACAGGGGCACTGAAGCTTTCTTT
CDR3aa: CASSYSNRGTEAFF

j_gene: TRBJ2-3
abundance: -
v_gene: TRBV7-2
d_gene: TRBD2
CDR3nt: TGTGCCAGTACCCGAGCGGGGGGGCCCACAGATACGCAGTATTTT
CDR3aa: CASTRAGGPTDTQYF

j_gene: TRBJ1-1
abundance: few
v_gene: TRBV28
d_gene: -
CDR3nt: TGTGCCAGCAGTTTGATGGGGGCAAATGAAGCTTTCTTT
CDR3aa: CASSLMGANEAFF

j_gene: TRBJ1-1
abundance: once
v_gene: TRBV28
d_gene: -
CDR3nt: TGTGCCAGCACCAAGACAGTTATGAACACTGAAGCTTTCTTT
CDR3aa: CASTKTVMNTEAFF

j_gene: TRBJ2-7
abundance: -
v_gene: TRBV20-1
d_gene: -
CDR3nt: TGCAGTGCTCGGACTTACTACGAGCAGTACTTC
CDR3aa: CSARTYYEQYF

j_gene: TRBJ1-5
abundance: -
v_gene: TRBV4-1
d_gene: -
CDR3nt: TGCGCCAGCAGCCAAGATTTGGAGGTGAATCAGCCCCAGCATTTT
CDR3aa: CASSQDLEVNQPQHF

j_gene: TRBJ1-6
abundance: -
v_gene: TRBV28
d_gene: TRBD1
CDR3nt: TGTGCCAGCAGTTCGGGACAGGGGGTCCCACCCCTCCACTTT
CDR3aa: CASSSGQGVPPLHF

j_gene: TRBJ1-2
abundance: -
v_gene: TRBV27
d_gene: -
CDR3nt: TGTGCCAGCAGTTTCCGAGGAAGTGGAGCTAACTATGGCTACACCTTC
CDR3aa: CASSFRGSGANYGYTF

j_gene: TRBJ1-1
abundance: -
v_gene: TRBV29-1
d_gene: -
CDR3nt: TGCAGCGTAGACCCAGGGAACACTGAAGCTTTCTTT
CDR3aa: CSVDPGNTEAFF